These 10 T cell receptor beta chains originate from one sample sequenced in a study of CD8+ T cells in alopecia areata. Treatment meaning: oral pan-JAK inhibitor, 5-10 mg twice daily. Sequencing relied on a cDNA template that was reverse transcribed from extracted RNA. The method was immunoSEQ multiplex PCR; TCRdb's version includes in-frame clones alone and lacks a portion of them. The sample yields under 350,000 clones, over 45% seen once. The sequenced sample was CD4+ T cells sorted from blood, obtained at week 24, from a patient treated with tofacitinib. These receptors were collected from a human donor with alopecia areata.

This rearrangement joins TRBV5-1 to TRBJ1-1; 8 positions agree with TRBD1. The CDR3 is 17 amino acids. The V gene's germline CDR1 is SGHRS and CDR2 YFSETQ. The V gene end was trimmed by 4 bases and the J gene end by 0 bases; junction bases not matched to a gene: 11. The CDR3 DNA is TGCGCCAGCAGCCAAGGGACAGGACAAAGCATGAACACTGAAGCTTTCTTT. Translated: CASSQGTGQSMNTEAFF.

The J gene is TRBJ2-7, the V gene TRBV25-1; D unclear. Germline CDR1 MGHDK, CDR2 SYGVNS. This CDR3 has 13 amino acids. With 4 bases removed from V and 1 base from J, the gap between germline ends came to 8 bases. CDR3 in DNA: TGTGCCAGCAGTGGCGGACGGTCCTACGAGCAGTACTTC. Amino acids: CASSGGRSYEQYF.

This chain joins TRBV4-3 and TRBJ2-7; no clear D gene. With 3 bases removed from V and 4 bases from J, the gap between germline ends came to 10 bases. Germline V gene sequence: CDR1 LGHNA, CDR2 YSLEER. The length of the CDR3 is 13 residues. The CDR3 here is CASSQRTDYEQYF. In DNA form, the CDR3 reads TGCGCCAGCAGCCAGAGGACGGATTACGAGCAGTACTTC.

J is TRBJ1-1 and V is TRBV7-9; the D gene is possibly TRBD1 (6 bases). Germline assignment: CDR1 SEHNR and CDR2 FQNEAQ (reference sequence). Trimming removed 6 bases at V and 5 bases at J, with 7 bases between. This CDR3 has 11 amino acids. The CDR3 here is CASRRGTEAFF. Here the CDR3 DNA reads TGTGCCAGCAGAAGGGGGACTGAAGCTTTCTTT.

This clone was seen only a few times. The V and J genes are TRBV29-1 and TRBJ2-7, with unresolved D. Germline V lookup: CDR1 SQVTM, CDR2 ANQGSEA. The V end lost 3 bases, the J end lost 1 base, and 10 bases lay between the germline ends. The CDR3 length is 13 residues. CDR3 amino acids: CSVDDGSSYEQYF. The DNA for the CDR3 is TGCAGCGTTGACGACGGATCGTCCTACGAGCAGTACTTC.

The gene calls are TRBV27 and TRBJ2-7, with D unclear. Germline V CDR1 and CDR2: MNHEY, SMNVEV (reference sequence). Trimming left V 4 bases short and J 2 bases short, with 12 bases between. The CDR3 runs to 14 residues. The CDR3 loop reads CASSSTLRPYEQYF. In nucleotides, the CDR3 is TGTGCCAGCAGTTCCACGCTCCGCCCCTACGAGCAGTACTTC.

The chain links TRBV7-2 to TRBJ2-2, with D unclear. The V and J ends lost 1 base and 6 bases respectively, with 9 bases between them. Germline CDR1 reads SGHTA; CDR2 reads FQGNSA. This CDR3 has 14 amino acids. The DNA for the CDR3 is TGTGCCAGCAGCTTAGTTCGAAGTCCCGGGGAGCTGTTTTTT. Amino acid sequence: CASSLVRSPGELFF.

V and J are TRBV20-1 and TRBJ1-1; D not resolved. Germline loops: CDR1 DFQATT, CDR2 SNEGSKA (reference sequence). V dropped 6 bases and J dropped 8 bases, with 10 bases sitting between them. The CDR3 runs 10 residues. The chain's CDR3 is CSANPGEAFF. The CDR3 coding sequence is TGCAGTGCGAACCCCGGGGAAGCTTTCTTT.

The V and J genes are TRBV4-1 and TRBJ1-2; unclear D gene. Germline V CDR1 and CDR2: MGHRA, YSYEKL. The CDR3 is 14 residues long. Trimming took 6 bases from V and 2 from J, leaving 13 bases between them. CDR3 in DNA: TGCGCCAGCAGGTTAGCAGAGGGAAACTATGGCTACACCTTC. Residues: CASRLAEGNYGYTF.

This chain joins TRBV2 and TRBJ2-7; 10 bases fit TRBD1. Trimming at V came to 1 base and at J to 0 bases, leaving 9 bases not matched to a gene. From germline, CDR1 is SNHLY and CDR2 FYNNEI. The CDR3 is 18 amino acids. The CDR3 DNA is TGTGCCAGCAGTGAAGACCTACGGACAGGGGGAAGCTCCTACGAGCAGTACTTC. Protein: CASSEDLRTGGSSYEQYF.